The 27 T cell receptor beta chains below come from one sample, sequenced in a study of shared T cell receptors in the human thymus. Sequenced by immunoSEQ multiplex PCR; TCRdb stores in-frame clones only, minus some. The sample holds hundreds of thousands of clones, more than 70% seen once. This sample was also put to use in a study of human thymus T cells.

What was sequenced was thymocytes. These receptors came from a boy less than two years old with a congenital heart defect.

The chain joins TRBV9 to TRBJ2-6, with a weak D call TRBD2 (7 bases). CDR1 and CDR2 (germline): SGDLS, YYNGEE. V lost 2 bases, J lost 0 bases, and 12 bases lay in between. The CDR3 contains 17 residues. DNA of the CDR3: TGTGCCAGCAGCGTCTCAGGGGAGGGCTCTGGGGCCAACGTCCTGACTTTC. It is translated as CASSVSGEGSGANVLTF.

The chain has TRBV28 and TRBJ2-3, with 7 nucleotides matching TRBD1. V dropped 6 bases and J dropped 4; count of bases not matched to a gene: 4. The CDR3 is made up of 13 amino acids. Germline loops: CDR1 MDHEN, CDR2 SYDVKM. The CDR3 nucleotides read TGTGCCAGCAGACCTACAGGGGCAGATACGCAGTATTTT. The encoded protein is CASRPTGADTQYF.

The genes are TRBV4-1 and TRBJ2-5; TRBD1 matches 7 bases. The CDR3 has 17 amino acids. The germline V gene has CDR1 MGHRA and CDR2 YSYEKL. J gave up 2 bases and V 0 bases, and 9 bases lay outside the gene matches. CDR3 region: CASSQDVPGQIQETQYF. The CDR3 region has the DNA TGCGCCAGCAGCCAAGATGTACCGGGACAGATACAAGAGACCCAGTACTTC.

The gene calls are TRBV14 and TRBJ1-1, with a weak D call TRBD1 (5 bases). V was trimmed by 5 bases and J by 6 bases, leaving 13 bases between them. Germline CDR1 reads SGHDN; CDR2 reads FVKESK. The CDR3 consists of 13 residues. This chain's CDR3 is CASSTRDSPEAFF. DNA for the CDR3: TGTGCCAGCAGCACCAGGGATAGCCCTGAAGCTTTCTTT.

This clone was observed a handful of times. The V call is TRBV5-8, the J call TRBJ2-7; 10 bases match TRBD2. V was clipped by 1 base and J by 6 bases; unmatched bases: 13. The germline gives CDR1 SGHTS, CDR2 YDEGEE. The CDR3 contains 17 residues. CDR3 sequence: CASSLRLAGVPSSEQYF. Here the CDR3 DNA reads TGTGCCAGCAGCTTGAGGCTAGCGGGAGTCCCATCGTCCGAGCAGTACTTC.

The rearrangement joins TRBV9 to TRBJ2-1, with a tentative D call TRBD2 (6 bases). CDR3 size: 13 residues. Per the germline V gene, CDR1 is SGDLS and CDR2 is YYNGEE. Deletions cut 3 bases from V and 8 bases from J, with 12 bases between. The CDR3 protein is CASSAGEGDEQFF. The CDR3 DNA is TGTGCCAGCAGCGCGGGAGAGGGAGATGAGCAGTTCTTC.

The V and J genes are TRBV28 and TRBJ2-7; 11 positions match TRBD1. The CDR3 length is 14 residues. The J segment lost 7 bases and the V segment lost 8 bases, leaving 10 bases of the junction unmatched. The germline V gene has CDR1 MDHEN and CDR2 SYDVKM. CDR3 region: CASQGQGGFGEQYF. CDR3 nucleotide sequence: TGTGCCAGCCAGGGACAGGGGGGGTTCGGGGAGCAGTACTTC.

V and J are TRBV11-2 and TRBJ1-5; 10 nucleotides match TRBD1. Trimming took 5 bases from V and 4 from J; bases not matched to a gene: 8. The CDR3 extends over 16 amino acids. Germline V gene lookup returns CDR1 SGHAT and CDR2 FQNNGV. The CDR3: CASSLEGQGRNQPQHF. The CDR3 DNA reads as TGTGCCAGCAGCCTTGAGGGACAGGGGAGGAATCAGCCCCAGCATTTT.

This chain links TRBV5-1 with TRBJ2-1; 7 bases align to TRBD2. V was pared by 2 bases and J by 2 bases, with 7 bases of the junction left unmatched. Germline V lookup: CDR1 SGHRS, CDR2 YFSETQ. The CDR3 length is 16 residues. The CDR3 nucleotides are TGCGCCAGCAGCTTAAAACTAGCGCTCCCCTACAATGAGCAGTTCTTC. This translates into CASSLKLALPYNEQFF.

The gene calls are TRBV28 and TRBJ1-3; tentatively, D is TRBD1 (6 bases). This CDR3 contains 14 residues. Germline CDR1 MDHEN, CDR2 SYDVKM. V lost 2 bases to trimming and J lost 4 bases, with 9 bases between them. CDR3 coding DNA: TGTGCCAGCAGTTTACAGGGGTCCGGAAACACCATATATTTT. Protein sequence: CASSLQGSGNTIYF.

This clone was found a few times. The CDR3 region is CASSLRTGLIEQYF. The DNA of the CDR3 is TGTGCCAGTAGTCTAAGGACAGGGCTTATCGAGCAGTACTTC. This chain uses TRBV19 with TRBJ2-7; 8 nucleotides match TRBD1. Per germline, CDR1 LNHDA and CDR2 SQIVND (reference sequence). The junction had 9 bases not matched to a gene; V was cut back by 5 bases and J by 6 bases. The CDR3 contains 14 residues.

The chain recombines TRBV2 with TRBJ1-1, with D maybe TRBD1 (6 bases). The V end lost 8 bases, the J end lost 4 bases, and 23 bases lay between the germline ends. The CDR3 spans 16 residues. Germline V CDR1 and CDR2: SNHLY, FYNNEI. The DNA of the CDR3 is TGTGCCAGCTGTGGGGGCACTAACAGAACACTCACTGAAGCTTTCTTT. It is translated as CASCGGTNRTLTEAFF. Combining the CDR3 with reference TRBV2 and TRBJ1-1 gives the whole variable domain EPEVTQTPSHQVTQMGQEVILRCVPISNHLYFYWYRQILGQKVEFLVSFYNNEISEKSEIFDDQFSVERPDGSNFTLKIRSTKLEDSAMYFCASCGGTNRTLTEAFFGQGTRLTVV.

This clone appeared a few times. The V gene is TRBV28, the J gene TRBJ1-2; the D gene is possibly TRBD1 (5 bases). V dropped 1 base and J dropped 6 bases, with 12 bases sitting between them. This CDR3 has 14 residues. Germline V lookup: CDR1 MDHEN, CDR2 SYDVKM. Here the CDR3 reads CASSLSDSTNGYTF. The CDR3, as DNA: TGTGCCAGCAGTTTATCCGACAGCACTAATGGCTACACCTTC.

The rearrangement links TRBV6-5 to TRBJ1-1, with D perhaps TRBD1 (6 bases). Germline loops: CDR1 MNHEY, CDR2 SVGAGI. The CDR3 totals 16 residues. V was clipped by 2 bases and J by 0 bases, with 13 bases between them. The CDR3 bases are TGTGCCAGCAGTTACGGGCAGGGGAAAATGAACACTGAAGCTTTCTTT. Translated, it gives CASSYGQGKMNTEAFF.

V and J are TRBV4-2 and TRBJ1-4; 7 bases agree with TRBD1. The CDR3 has 17 amino acids. Trimming took 1 base from V and 0 from J; bases not matched to a gene: 5. Germline V gene data show CDR1 as LGHNA and CDR2 as YNFKEQ. CDR3: CASSQVDRHPTNEKLFF. CDR3 DNA: TGTGCCAGCAGCCAAGTGGACAGGCACCCAACTAATGAAAAACTGTTTTTT.

This clone was observed once. V and J are TRBV27 and TRBJ2-5; 11 nucleotides match TRBD2. The CDR3 is made up of 16 amino acids. V dropped 5 bases and J dropped 2; count of bases not matched to a gene: 7. Germline CDR1 is MNHEY and CDR2 is SMNVEV (reference sequence). CDR3 bases: TGTGCCAGCAGTCAAGGCGGGACTAGCGGACAAGAGACCCAGTACTTC. It translates to CASSQGGTSGQETQYF.

The rearrangement joins TRBV14 to TRBJ1-5; D uncertain. The CDR3 covers 12 residues. Germline CDR1 SGHDN, CDR2 FVKESK. Trimming removed 3 bases at V and 9 bases at J, with 9 bases between. The CDR3 is CASSHAAGPQHF. Written as DNA, the CDR3 is TGTGCCAGCAGCCACGCCGCGGGGCCCCAGCATTTT. Looking up the rest from reference TRBV14 and TRBJ1-5 gives the full variable domain: EAGVTQFPSHSVIEKGQTVTLRCDPISGHDNLYWYRRVMGKEIKFLLHFVKESKQDESGMPNNRFLAERTGGTYSTLKVQPAELEDSGVYFCASSHAAGPQHFGDGTRLSIL.

The gene calls are TRBV19 and TRBJ1-2, with 8 bases fitting TRBD1. The junction had 6 bases not matched to a gene; V was cut back by 6 bases and J by 6 bases. CDR1 LNHDA and CDR2 SQIVND come from the germline V gene (reference sequence). This CDR3 is 13 amino acids long. The CDR3 DNA sequence: TGTGCCAGTAGGGGGACAGGACCAAATGGCTACACCTTC. Residues: CASRGTGPNGYTF.

This clone has only one observation. The gene calls are TRBV2 and TRBJ2-6; 7 bases align to TRBD1. The germline CDR1 and CDR2 sequences are SNHLY and FYNNEI. Trimming removed 2 bases from V and 1 base from J; junction bases left unmatched: 8. The CDR3 has 18 residues. The CDR3, as DNA: TGTGCCAGCAGTGAACGGGACAGCCGTCCTTCTGGGGCCAACGTCCTGACTTTC. Its translation is CASSERDSRPSGANVLTF.

The gene calls are TRBV2 and TRBJ2-7; 11 bases align to TRBD1. Germline V lookup: CDR1 SNHLY, CDR2 FYNNEI. The V segment lost 8 bases and the J segment 0 bases; nucleotides outside the gene matches: 0. The CDR3 runs 13 residues. This CDR3 is CASGQGASYEQYF. The CDR3 coding sequence is TGTGCCAGCGGACAGGGGGCCTCCTACGAGCAGTACTTC. The complete variable domain, with remaining parts taken from reference TRBV2 and TRBJ2-7, reads EPEVTQTPSHQVTQMGQEVILRCVPISNHLYFYWYRQILGQKVEFLVSFYNNEISEKSEIFDDQFSVERPDGSNFTLKIRSTKLEDSAMYFCASGQGASYEQYFGPGTRLTVT.

J is TRBJ1-2 and V is TRBV28, with D possibly being TRBD1 (6 bases). V was clipped by 10 bases and J by 5 bases, with 20 bases between them. This CDR3 region has 14 residues. Germline V gene data show CDR1 as MDHEN and CDR2 as SYDVKM. CDR3 sequence reads: CATVNREGVYGYTF. In nucleotides, the CDR3 is TGTGCCACAGTCAACAGGGAGGGTGTTTATGGCTACACCTTC.

A note on this clone: This same CDR3 is encoded by further DNA sequences in the sample. This chain connects TRBV5-6 to TRBJ2-2; D call uncertain. This CDR3 is built from 14 residues. Per germline, CDR1 SGHDT and CDR2 YYEEEE. V lost 0 bases and J 1 base, leaving 4 bases between the germline ends. The CDR3 loop reads CASSLVRNTGELFF. The CDR3 nucleotides read TGTGCCAGCAGCTTGGTGCGGAACACCGGGGAGCTGTTTTTT. Full variable domain (outside the CDR3, taken from reference TRBV5-6 and TRBJ2-2): DAGVTQSPTHLIKTRGQQVTLRCSPKSGHDTVSWYQQALGQGPQFIFQYYEEEERQRGNFPDRFSGHQFPNYSSELNVNALLLGDSALYLCASSLVRNTGELFFGEGSRLTVL.

The chain combines TRBV28 with TRBJ1-6; D not certain. The germline V gene encodes CDR1 MDHEN and CDR2 SYDVKM. The CDR3 runs 15 residues. Trimming left V 4 bases short and J 2 bases short, with 9 bases between. CDR3 sequence reads: CASSYPVPYNSPLHF. CDR3 nucleotide sequence: TGTGCCAGCAGTTATCCAGTCCCCTATAATTCACCCCTCCACTTT. Full variable domain (missing parts from reference TRBV28 and TRBJ1-6): DVKVTQSSRYLVKRTGEKVFLECVQDMDHENMFWYRQDPGLGLRLIYFSYDVKMKEKGDIPEGYSVSREKKERFSLILESASTNQTSMYLCASSYPVPYNSPLHFGNGTRLTVT.

The chain recombines TRBV30 with TRBJ1-3, with 9 bases lining up with TRBD1. The J segment lost 0 bases and the V segment lost 0 bases, leaving 3 bases of the junction unmatched. The germline CDR1 and CDR2 sequences are GTSNPN and SVGIG (reference sequence). This CDR3 contains 16 residues. The CDR3 coding sequence is TGTGCCTGGAGTGTAGGACAGGGGAACTCTGGAAACACCATATATTTT. Its protein product is CAWSVGQGNSGNTIYF.

V and J are TRBV19 and TRBJ1-2, with TRBD1 matching over 7 bases. Germline V lookup: CDR1 LNHDA, CDR2 SQIVND (reference sequence). V gave up 5 bases and J gave up 2 bases; unmatched junction bases: 8. This CDR3 contains 15 residues. CDR3 sequence: CASSADRQGNYGYTF. CDR3 bases: TGTGCCAGTAGTGCGGACAGACAGGGAAACTATGGCTACACCTTC.

For the CDR3, the DNA is TGTGCCAGCTCGGGACTATGCACAGATACGCAGTATTTT. It codes for CASSGLCTDTQYF. The genes are TRBV6-7 and TRBJ2-3, with 7 positions matching TRBD2. TRBV6-7 is placed among ORFs of uncertain function. Trimming cost V 8 bases and J 1 base; bases outside gene matches: 3. The CDR3 runs 13 residues.

This chain joins TRBV10-1 and TRBJ1-2; D might be TRBD1 (6 bases). The CDR3 has 17 residues. Between the trimmed V and J ends, which lost 5 bases and 0 bases, there was a span of 19 bases. The germline CDR1 and CDR2 sequences are WNHNN and SYGVQD (reference sequence). The CDR3 region is CASSFLHRAPSNYGYTF. The CDR3 coding sequence is TGCGCCAGCAGTTTTTTGCACAGGGCGCCTTCTAACTATGGCTACACCTTC.